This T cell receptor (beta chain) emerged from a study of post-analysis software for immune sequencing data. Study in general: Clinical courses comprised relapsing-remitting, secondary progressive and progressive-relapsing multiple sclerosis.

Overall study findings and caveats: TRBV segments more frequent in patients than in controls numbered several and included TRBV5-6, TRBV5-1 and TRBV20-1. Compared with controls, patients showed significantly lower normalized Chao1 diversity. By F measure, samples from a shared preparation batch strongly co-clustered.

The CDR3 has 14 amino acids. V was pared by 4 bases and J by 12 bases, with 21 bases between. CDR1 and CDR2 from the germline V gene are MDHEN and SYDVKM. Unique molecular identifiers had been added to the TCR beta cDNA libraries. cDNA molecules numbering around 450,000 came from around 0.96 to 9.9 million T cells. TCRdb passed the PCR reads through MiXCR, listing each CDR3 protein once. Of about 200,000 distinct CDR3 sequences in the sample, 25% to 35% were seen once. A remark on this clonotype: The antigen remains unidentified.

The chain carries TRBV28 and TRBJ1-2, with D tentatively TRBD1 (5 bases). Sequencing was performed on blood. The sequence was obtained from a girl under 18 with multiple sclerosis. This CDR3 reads CASSSTPGRWGHTF. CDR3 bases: TGTGCCAGCAGTTCTACCCCGGGACGTTGGGGCCACACCTTC.